This TCR beta chain was identified in a study of shared T cell receptors in the human thymus. Germline V CDR1 and CDR2: MGHDK, SYGVNS. V lost 3 bases to trimming and J lost 4 bases; unmatched junction nucleotides: 2. The CDR3 consists of 13 residues. Method: immunoSEQ multiplex PCR; TCRdb's copy keeps in-frame clones and lacks some. The data hold roughly 500,000 clones, with around 78% observed a single time. These data also formed part of another study, on human thymus T cells. That work contributes: Resections removed during corrective heart surgery provided the thymus tissue used. Thymic and blood repertoires appeared to show biased V and J gene usage.

The sample was thymocytes. The V gene is TRBV25-1, the J gene TRBJ1-1, with 7 bases that match TRBD1. The receptor's source is a boy under two years old with a congenital heart defect. The CDR3 sequence is CASSDRGLTEAFF. The CDR3 DNA is TGTGCCAGCAGTGATAGGGGGCTCACTGAAGCTTTCTTT. Supplemented by reference TRBV25-1 and TRBJ1-1, the full variable domain reads EADIYQTPRYLVIGTGKKITLECSQTMGHDKMYWYQQDPGMELHLIHYSYGVNSTEKGDLSSESTVSRIRTEHFPLTLESARPSHTSQYLCASSDRGLTEAFFGQGTRLTVV.